This T cell receptor beta chain was sequenced for a study of blood T cell repertoires in COVID-19. The Seattle patients, enrolled during active infection, were followed longitudinally. Trimming took 4 bases from V and 5 from J, leaving 5 bases between them. The CDR3 consists of 10 residues. Germline loops: CDR1 SQVTM, CDR2 ANQGSEA. Per the original methods: Nucleated cell counts were estimated from reference gene primer amplification. Repertoires were generated with immunoSEQ multiplex PCR, while TCRdb's copy carries only in-frame clones and drops some. The V and J calls and clone size were taken over from that table, and D and trimming were inferred from the DNA. The table lists some 180,000 clones, around 81% of them singletons.

The chain is built from TRBV29-1 and TRBJ2-5; no reliable D call. Sequenced input: peripheral blood. This sequence originates from a woman between 35 and 50 years old with COVID-19, enrolled during active disease. CDR3 region: CSVGAETQYF. For the CDR3, the DNA is TGCAGCGTTGGGGCCGAGACCCAGTACTTC.